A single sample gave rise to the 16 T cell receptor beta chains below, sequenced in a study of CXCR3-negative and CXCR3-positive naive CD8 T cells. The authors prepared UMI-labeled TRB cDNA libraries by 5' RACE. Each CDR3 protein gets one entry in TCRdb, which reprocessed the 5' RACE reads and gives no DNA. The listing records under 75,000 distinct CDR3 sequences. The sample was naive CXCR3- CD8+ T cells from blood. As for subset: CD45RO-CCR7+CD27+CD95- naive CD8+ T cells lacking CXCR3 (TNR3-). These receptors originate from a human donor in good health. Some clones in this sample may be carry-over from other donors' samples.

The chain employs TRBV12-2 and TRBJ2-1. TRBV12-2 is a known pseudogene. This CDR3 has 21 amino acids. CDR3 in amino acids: CASRLALTPGSLIQSYNEQFF.

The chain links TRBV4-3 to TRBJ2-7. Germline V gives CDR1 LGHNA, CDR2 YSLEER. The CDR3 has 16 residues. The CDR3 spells CASSQDRWTGRREQYF.

CDR3 loop: CASSYSQGRNQPQHF. V is TRBV6-2 or TRBV6-3 and J is TRBJ1-5; TCRdb's assignment of TRBD1 cannot be checked, as there is no DNA. The CDR3 runs 15 residues. Germline V gene lookup returns CDR1 MNHEY and CDR2 SVGEGT.

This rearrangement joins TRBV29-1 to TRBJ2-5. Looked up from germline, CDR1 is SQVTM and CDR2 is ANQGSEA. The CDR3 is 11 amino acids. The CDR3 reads CSVLKRETQYF.

CDR3: CSVEGQDPSTDTQYF. The rearrangement joins TRBV29-1 to TRBJ2-3; no DNA is available, so the TRBD1 call from TCRdb remains unchecked. Germline CDR1 SQVTM, CDR2 ANQGSEA. This CDR3 has 15 residues.

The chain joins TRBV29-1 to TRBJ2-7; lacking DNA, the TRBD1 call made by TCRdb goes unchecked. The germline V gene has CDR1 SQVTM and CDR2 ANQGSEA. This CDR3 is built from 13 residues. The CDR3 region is CSVKGGSRVEQYF.

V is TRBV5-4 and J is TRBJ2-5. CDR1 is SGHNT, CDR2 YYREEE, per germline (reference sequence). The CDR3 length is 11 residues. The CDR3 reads CASSSQETQYF. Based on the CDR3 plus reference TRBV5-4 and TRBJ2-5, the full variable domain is ETGVTQSPTHLIKTRGQQVTLRCSSQSGHNTVSWYQQALGQGPQFIFQYYREEENGRGNFPPRFSGLQFPNYSSELNVNALELDDSALYLCASSSQETQYFGPGTRLLVL.

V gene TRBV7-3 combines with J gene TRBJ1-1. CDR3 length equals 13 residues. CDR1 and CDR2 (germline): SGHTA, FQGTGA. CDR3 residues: CASSFGVSTEAFF.

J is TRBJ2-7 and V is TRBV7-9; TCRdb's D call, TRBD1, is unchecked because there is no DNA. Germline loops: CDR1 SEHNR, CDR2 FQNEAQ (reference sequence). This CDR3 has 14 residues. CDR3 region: CASSKGTGVSEQYF.

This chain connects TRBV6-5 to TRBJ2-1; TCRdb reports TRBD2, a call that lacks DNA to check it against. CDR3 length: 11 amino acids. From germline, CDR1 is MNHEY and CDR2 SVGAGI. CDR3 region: CASGGYNEQFF.

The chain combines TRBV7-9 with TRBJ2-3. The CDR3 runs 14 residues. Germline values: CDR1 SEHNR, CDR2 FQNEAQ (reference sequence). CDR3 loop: CASSLSSYNIEQYF.

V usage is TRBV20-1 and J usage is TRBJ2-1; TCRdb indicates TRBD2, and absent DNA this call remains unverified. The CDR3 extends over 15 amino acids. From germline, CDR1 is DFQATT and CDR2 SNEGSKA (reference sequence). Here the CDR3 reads CSARDGLADDNEQFF.

The CDR3 region is CSARESQVYNEQFF. The J gene is TRBJ2-1, the V gene TRBV20-1. CDR1 DFQATT and CDR2 SNEGSKA come from the germline V gene (reference sequence). CDR3 length equals 14 residues.

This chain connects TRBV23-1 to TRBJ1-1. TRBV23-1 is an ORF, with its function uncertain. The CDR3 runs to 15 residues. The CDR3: CASSRSLNLNTEAFF.

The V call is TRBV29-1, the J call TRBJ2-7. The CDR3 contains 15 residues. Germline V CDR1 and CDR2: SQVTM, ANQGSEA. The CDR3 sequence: CSVEEWVGNIYEQYF.

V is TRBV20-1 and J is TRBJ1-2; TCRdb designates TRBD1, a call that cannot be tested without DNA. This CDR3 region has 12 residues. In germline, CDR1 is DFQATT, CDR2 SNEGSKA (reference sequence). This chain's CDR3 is CSSSAGELGYTF.